This T cell receptor beta chain was identified in a study of OX40 agonist ivuxolimab in advanced cancers. Study conclusions and caveats: On average, CD8+ T cells showed a greater number of expanded clones than CD4+.

This CDR3 is 13 amino acids long. The ends were cut back, 3 bases at V and 7 bases at J, with 12 bases in the middle. Per germline, CDR1 SGHAT and CDR2 FQNNGV. Using immunoSEQ multiplex PCR, the repertoire was profiled, and TCRdb retains in-frame clones only, with some absent. The data contain 30,000 to 45,000 clones, roughly 86% of them singletons. About this clone itself: No antigen is known for it.

Specimen: CD4+ or CD8+ T cells sorted from blood, collected in a trial of the OX40 agonist ivuxolimab. This chain uses TRBV11-2 with TRBJ1-2; tentative D call: TRBD1 (6 bases). The sequence was collected from an adult with an advanced solid tumor such as melanoma, head and neck, liver or kidney cancer. The CDR3 loop is CASSLEGTLGYTF. In nucleotides, the CDR3 is TGTGCCAGCAGCTTGGAGGGGACACTTGGCTACACCTTC.